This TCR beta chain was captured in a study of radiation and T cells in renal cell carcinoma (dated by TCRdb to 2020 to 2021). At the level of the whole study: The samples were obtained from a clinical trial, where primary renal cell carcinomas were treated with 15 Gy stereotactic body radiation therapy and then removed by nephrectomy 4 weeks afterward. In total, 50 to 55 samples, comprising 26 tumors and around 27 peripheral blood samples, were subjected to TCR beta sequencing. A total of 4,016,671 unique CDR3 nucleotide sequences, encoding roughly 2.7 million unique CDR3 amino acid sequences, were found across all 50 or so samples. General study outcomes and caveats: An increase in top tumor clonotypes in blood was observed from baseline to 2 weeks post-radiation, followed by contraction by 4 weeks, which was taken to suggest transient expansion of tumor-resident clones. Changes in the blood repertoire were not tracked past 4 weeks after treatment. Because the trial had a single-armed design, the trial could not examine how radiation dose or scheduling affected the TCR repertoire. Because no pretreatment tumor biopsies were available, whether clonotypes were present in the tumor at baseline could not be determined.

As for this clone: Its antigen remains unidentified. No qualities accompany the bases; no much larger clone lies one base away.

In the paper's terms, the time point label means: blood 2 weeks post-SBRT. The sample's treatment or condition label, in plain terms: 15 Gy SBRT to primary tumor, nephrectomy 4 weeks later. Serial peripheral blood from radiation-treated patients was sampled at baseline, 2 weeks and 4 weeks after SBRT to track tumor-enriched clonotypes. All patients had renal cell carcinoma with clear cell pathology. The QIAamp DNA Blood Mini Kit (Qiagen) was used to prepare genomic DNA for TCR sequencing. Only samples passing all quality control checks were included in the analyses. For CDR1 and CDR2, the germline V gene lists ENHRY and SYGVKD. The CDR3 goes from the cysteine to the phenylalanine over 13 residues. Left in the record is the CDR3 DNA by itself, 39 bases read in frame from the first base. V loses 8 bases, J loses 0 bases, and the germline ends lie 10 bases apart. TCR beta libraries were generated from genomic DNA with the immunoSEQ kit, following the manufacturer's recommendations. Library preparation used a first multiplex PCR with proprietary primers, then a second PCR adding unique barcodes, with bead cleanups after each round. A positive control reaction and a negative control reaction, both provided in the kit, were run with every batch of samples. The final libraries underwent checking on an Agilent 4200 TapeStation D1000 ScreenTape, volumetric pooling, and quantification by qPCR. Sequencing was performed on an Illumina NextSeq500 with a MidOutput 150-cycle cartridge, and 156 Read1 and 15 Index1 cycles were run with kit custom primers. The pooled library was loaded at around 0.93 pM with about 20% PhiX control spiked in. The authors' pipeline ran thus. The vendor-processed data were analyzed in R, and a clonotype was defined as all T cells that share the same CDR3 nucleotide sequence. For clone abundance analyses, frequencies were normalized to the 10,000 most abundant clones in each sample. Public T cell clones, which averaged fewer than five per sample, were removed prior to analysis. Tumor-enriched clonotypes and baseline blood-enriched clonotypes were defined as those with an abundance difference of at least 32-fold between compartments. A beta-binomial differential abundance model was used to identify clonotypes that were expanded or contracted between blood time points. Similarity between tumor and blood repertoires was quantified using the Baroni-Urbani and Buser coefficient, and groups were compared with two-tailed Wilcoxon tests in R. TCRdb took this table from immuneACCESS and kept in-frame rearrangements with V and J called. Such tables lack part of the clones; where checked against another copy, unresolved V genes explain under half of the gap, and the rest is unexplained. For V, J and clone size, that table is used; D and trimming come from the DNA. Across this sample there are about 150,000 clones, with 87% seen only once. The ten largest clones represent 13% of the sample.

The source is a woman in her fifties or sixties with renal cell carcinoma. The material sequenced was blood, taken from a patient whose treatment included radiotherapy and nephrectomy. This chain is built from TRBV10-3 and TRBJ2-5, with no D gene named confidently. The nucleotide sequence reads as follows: TGTGCCATCGCAAGACGGAACCAAGAGACCCAGTACTTC. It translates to CAIARRNQETQYF.